These T cell receptor beta chains were read from a single sample in a study of control samples from healthy donors and cancer patients. Data came from immunoSEQ multiplex PCR; TCRdb stores just in-frame clones and leaves some out. The sample yields under 100,000 clones, roughly 93% seen once. The sample taken for sequencing was blood. Receptors originate from a woman under 40 in good health. CDR3s include the opening cysteine and the closing phenylalanine or tryptophan. Not every row has a clone size; where given, it reads once, few, many or a size class.

V: TRBV3-1/TRBV3-2
size: NA
J: TRBJ1-5
CDR3: CASSPGTHQPQHF

V: TRBV14
size: NA
J: TRBJ1-6
CDR3: CASRGAANNSPLHF

V: TRBV10-3
size: NA
J: TRBJ1-4
CDR3: CAISGTANAQGEKLFF

V: TRBV18
size: NA
J: TRBJ1-5
CDR3: CASSPSRDIHSNQPQHF

V: TRBV24-1
size: NA
J: TRBJ1-2
CDR3: CATSDTANYGYTF

V: TRBV2
size: NA
J: TRBJ1-5
CDR3: CASRYGQGVGNQPQHF

V: TRBV5-1
size: NA
J: TRBJ1-4
CDR3: CARSPPGGGEKLFF

V: TRBV5-1
size: many
J: TRBJ2-5
CDR3: CASSLQAGPQETQYF

V: TRBV24-1
size: NA
J: TRBJ1-5
CDR3: CARTGNQPQHF

V: TRBV2
size: NA
J: TRBJ1-6
CDR3: CASSRGSSYNSPLHF

V: TRBV6-5
size: NA
J: TRBJ1-4
CDR3: CASSYSGTGPEKLFF

V: TRBV18
size: once
J: TRBJ1-2
CDR3: CASRGQGSYGYTF

V: TRBV5-1
size: NA
J: TRBJ1-4
CDR3: CASSSGTGLGEKLFF

V: TRBV9
size: NA
J: TRBJ2-3
CDR3: CASSFKRATDTQYF

V: TRBV2
size: NA
J: TRBJ2-5
CDR3: CASSREETQYF

V: TRBV10-3
size: NA
J: TRBJ1-2
CDR3: CATKRDPHGYTF

V: TRBV7-3
size: NA
J: TRBJ2-2
CDR3: CASSLTPLAGTYTGELFF

V: TRBV28
size: once
J: TRBJ1-5
CDR3: CASRINLNQPQHF

V: TRBV3-1/TRBV3-2
size: NA
J: TRBJ1-4
CDR3: CASSQRNEKLFF

V: TRBV5-1
size: once
J: TRBJ1-1
CDR3: CASSPWTEPIEAFF

V: TRBV7-9
size: NA
J: TRBJ2-4
CDR3: CASSPSAAPEGIQYF

V: TRBV19
size: NA
J: TRBJ2-5
CDR3: CASNSRFQETQYF

V: TRBV4-1
size: once
J: TRBJ1-4
CDR3: CASSQAPRGNEKLFF

V: TRBV18
size: NA
J: TRBJ2-7
CDR3: CASSQDQESVYGEQYF

V: TRBV30
size: NA
J: TRBJ1-3
CDR3: CAWSLGQTSNGNTIYF

V: TRBV6-5
size: NA
J: TRBJ2-1
CDR3: CASSFGLAGRNEQFF

V: TRBV19
size: NA
J: TRBJ2-6
CDR3: CASGRAYSGANVLTF

V: TRBV4-1
size: NA
J: TRBJ2-4
CDR3: CASSQTGTAMAKNIQYF

V: TRBV27
size: NA
J: TRBJ2-2
CDR3: CASSPLGPGSNTGELFF

V: TRBV5-6
size: medium-sized
J: TRBJ2-7
CDR3: CASSFGGRRYEQYF

V: TRBV19
size: NA
J: TRBJ2-7
CDR3: CASSPSGAGASYEQYF

V: TRBV7-2
size: NA
J: TRBJ1-1
CDR3: CASSRQENTEAFF

V: TRBV5-1
size: NA
J: TRBJ2-2
CDR3: CASSLGHSYTGELFF

V: TRBV4-1
size: NA
J: TRBJ1-2
CDR3: CASSQLTSNYGYTF

V: TRBV11-2
size: NA
J: TRBJ1-4
CDR3: CASSPGGTGDEKLFF

V: TRBV11-2
size: few
J: TRBJ2-1
CDR3: CASSLLDSYNEQFF

V: TRBV19
size: NA
J: TRBJ1-5
CDR3: CASSARDPGYSNQPQHF

V: TRBV19
size: NA
J: TRBJ1-1
CDR3: CASSDIQGFTEAFF

V: TRBV11-2
size: NA
J: TRBJ2-7
CDR3: CASSPLAGGRSYEQYF

V: TRBV5-6
size: NA
J: TRBJ1-1
CDR3: CASSRATQGWTEAFF

V: TRBV7-3
size: once
J: TRBJ1-6
CDR3: CASSAQGANSPLHF

V: TRBV19
size: once
J: TRBJ1-1
CDR3: CASSPLNTEAFF

V: TRBV7-8
size: few
J: TRBJ2-7
CDR3: CASGGTVDSYEQYF

V: TRBV5-4
size: NA
J: TRBJ1-2
CDR3: CASSLARGGAMGYTF

V: TRBV6-5
size: NA
J: TRBJ2-1
CDR3: CASSLGSSYNEQFF

V: TRBV24-1
size: NA
J: TRBJ2-1
CDR3: CATSDAGSDNEQFF

V: TRBV5-1
size: NA
J: TRBJ1-2
CDR3: CASRPGPGQGNGYTF

V: TRBV29-1
size: once
J: TRBJ2-7
CDR3: CSVMGGTGNSYEQYF